The next 24 T cell receptor beta chains were all read from a single sample in a study of T cell repertoires in cytomegalovirus infection. Their recognized antigens are unknown. TCRdb redid the calling of the reads with MiXCR, one entry per CDR3 protein. Of around 500,000 distinct CDR3 sequences listed, approximately 42% were seen once; the top ten hold about 45%. The input for sequencing was cultured PBMCs, taken from culture after CMV antigen stimulation. The receptors here all came from a human donor in good health (CMV status not recorded). Some clones in this sample may be carry-over from other donors' samples.

This chain links TRBV28 with TRBJ1-5; D call uncertain. Trimming removed 6 bases at V and 6 bases at J, with 9 bases between. CDR1 and CDR2 (germline): MDHEN, SYDVKM. The CDR3 consists of 12 residues. The CDR3 region has the DNA TGTGCCAGCAGCTTAGGCTTTCAGCCCCAGCATTTT. Protein sequence: CASSLGFQPQHF.

The J gene is TRBJ2-7, the V gene TRBV12-3 or TRBV12-4; 8 positions agree with TRBD2. The CDR3 is made up of 14 amino acids. The ends lost 2 bases at V and 3 bases at J; junction bases unmatched: 3. The CDR3 is CASSLYSGDYEQYF. CDR3 coding DNA: TGTGCCAGCAGTTTATATAGCGGGGACTACGAGCAGTACTTC.

This chain links TRBV6-6 with TRBJ1-4, with TRBD1 as a possible D gene (5 bases). The CDR3 sequence is 14 residues long. Trimming took 7 bases from V and 0 from J, leaving 9 bases between them. The germline V gene encodes CDR1 MNHNY and CDR2 SVGAGI (reference sequence). This chain's CDR3 is CASIQDPTNEKLFF. The DNA for the CDR3 is TGTGCCAGCATACAGGACCCAACTAATGAAAAACTGTTTTTT.

This clonotype was observed once. The chain is built from TRBV28 and TRBJ1-2, with TRBD1 matching over 7 bases. This CDR3 comprises 12 residues. Germline assignment: CDR1 MDHEN and CDR2 SYDVKM. V gave up 5 bases and J gave up 7 bases; unmatched junction bases: 4. CDR3 in DNA: TGTGCCAGCAGTCCAGGGGGAGGTGGCTACACCTTC. Protein: CASSPGGGGYTF.

The sample holds a few counts of this clonotype. The rearrangement uses TRBV7-8 and TRBJ1-5; the match to TRBD1 covers 8 bases. Losses at the gene ends were 3 bases for V and 8 bases for J; bases not matched to a gene: 6. The CDR3 is made up of 14 amino acids. Germline CDR1 and CDR2: SGHVS and FQNEAQ. For the CDR3, the DNA is TGTGCCAGCAGCTTCCGGGACAGGTTTGAGCCCCAGCATTTT. It yields the protein CASSFRDRFEPQHF. Using reference TRBV7-8 and TRBJ1-5 for the parts outside the CDR3, the full variable domain is GAGVSQSPRYKVAKRGQDVALRCDPISGHVSLFWYQQALGQGPEFLTYFQNEAQLDKSGLPSDRFFAERPEGSVSTLKIQRTQQEDSAVYLCASSFRDRFEPQHFGDGTRLSIL.

J is TRBJ2-7 and V is TRBV19, with a weak D call TRBD2 (5 bases). CDR3 size: 14 residues. Germline values: CDR1 LNHDA, CDR2 SQIVND (reference sequence). The V end lost 5 bases, the J end lost 0 bases, and 11 bases lay between the germline ends. The chain's CDR3 is CASSSYGDSYEQYF. Here the CDR3 DNA reads TGTGCCAGTAGTTCCTACGGGGACTCCTACGAGCAGTACTTC.

This clonotype has at least ten counts. J is TRBJ1-2 and V is TRBV7-2; 9 nucleotides agree with TRBD1. V shed 6 bases and J 4 bases; nucleotides not matched to a gene: 9. The CDR3 is made up of 15 amino acids. Germline CDR1 SGHTA, CDR2 FQGNSA. The CDR3, as DNA: TGTGCCAGCAGGACCGGGACAGGGTTTGCCTATGGCTACACCTTC. The encoded protein is CASRTGTGFAYGYTF.

The chain carries TRBV7-9 and TRBJ2-4; TRBD1 might be the D (6 bases). V was pared by 5 bases and J by 3 bases, with 11 bases between. The CDR3 extends over 14 amino acids. The germline V gene has CDR1 SEHNR and CDR2 FQNEAQ (reference sequence). CDR3 sequence reads: CASSQQGIKNIQYF. CDR3 sequence (DNA): TGTGCCAGCAGCCAACAGGGTATCAAAAACATTCAGTACTTC.

For this clonotype: One end of the junction varies from germline; a read error may be responsible. This chain connects TRBV10-3 to TRBJ2-7; TRBD2 might be the D (6 bases). From germline, CDR1 is ENHRY and CDR2 SYGVKD. The CDR3 extends over 13 amino acids. CDR3: CAVSGGTPYEQYF. The CDR3 DNA sequence: TGTGCCGTCAGTGGCGGGACCCCCTACGAGCAGTACTTC.

CDR3 sequence reads: CSARASSGGYEQFF. The CDR3 DNA follows: TGCAGTGCTAGAGCCTCTAGCGGGGGCTATGAGCAGTTCTTC. The chain carries TRBV20-1 and TRBJ2-1; 10 nucleotides match TRBD2. Germline trimming cut 1 base from V and 8 bases from J; bases unmatched to any gene: 5. Looked up from germline, CDR1 is DFQATT and CDR2 is SNEGSKA (reference sequence). The length of the CDR3 is 14 residues.

Written as DNA, the CDR3 is TGCGCCAGCAGCTTCCAAGCTAGGGTCTCCTACGAGCAGTACTTC. Translating it yields CASSFQARVSYEQYF. The V gene is TRBV5-1, the J gene TRBJ2-7; D remains ambiguous. Germline lookup yields CDR1 SGHRS and CDR2 YFSETQ. Deletions cut 2 bases from V and 0 bases from J, with 12 bases between. CDR3 size: 15 residues.

The V call is TRBV4-1, the J call TRBJ2-5, with D uncertain. This CDR3 contains 13 residues. V was clipped by 1 base and J by 6 bases, with 9 bases between them. Germline V gene lookup returns CDR1 MGHRA and CDR2 YSYEKL. CDR3 sequence (DNA): TGCGCCAGCAGCCAAGTTCCTTCACAGACCCAGTACTTC. It yields the protein CASSQVPSQTQYF.

The chain carries TRBV12-3 or TRBV12-4 and TRBJ2-1; 11 positions agree with TRBD1. V was pared by 5 bases and J by 2 bases, with 8 bases of the junction left unmatched. CDR3 size: 17 residues. The CDR3 spells CASSPKRTGGTYNEQFF. DNA for the CDR3: TGTGCCAGCAGTCCTAAGAGGACAGGGGGCACCTACAATGAGCAGTTCTTC.

The rearrangement joins TRBV11-2 to TRBJ1-2; D gene unclear. CDR3 size: 16 residues. Trimming took 5 bases from V and 0 from J, leaving 16 bases between them. Germline V CDR1 and CDR2: SGHAT, FQNNGV. For the CDR3, the DNA is TGTGCCAGCAGCCACCGAAGTGGCAGTCCTAACTATGGCTACACCTTC. Translation: CASSHRSGSPNYGYTF. Complete variable domain (other parts from reference TRBV11-2 and TRBJ1-2): EAGVAQSPRYKIIEKRQSVAFWCNPISGHATLYWYQQILGQGPKLLIQFQNNGVVDDSQLPKDRFSAERLKGVDSTLKIQPAKLEDSAVYLCASSHRSGSPNYGYTFGSGTRLTVV.

There are a few counts of this clonotype. This chain links TRBV10-3 with TRBJ2-1; 9 bases match TRBD1. Trimming cost V 8 bases and J 7 bases; bases outside gene matches: 9. The CDR3 spans 14 residues. Germline assignment: CDR1 ENHRY and CDR2 SYGVKD. The CDR3 nucleotides read TGTGCCATCCGAAATCCTGACAGGGGGAATGAGCAGTTCTTC. Residues: CAIRNPDRGNEQFF.

This clonotype was counted ten times or more. The chain carries TRBV7-2 and TRBJ2-1; D call uncertain. V lost 8 bases to trimming and J lost 0 bases, with 8 bases between them. CDR1 is SGHTA, CDR2 FQGNSA, per germline. CDR3 length: 13 residues. The CDR3 nucleotides read TGTGCCAGCCGATTAGCCTCCTACAATGAGCAGTTCTTC. Protein sequence: CASRLASYNEQFF.

The chain carries TRBV7-3 and TRBJ2-5, with D uncertain. Trimming pared 2 bases from V and 2 bases from J, leaving 9 bases between. This CDR3 region has 14 residues. Germline CDR1 is SGHTA and CDR2 is FQGTGA. The CDR3 coding sequence is TGTGCCAGCAGCTTAGTTGAGCGACAAGAGACCCAGTACTTC. Protein sequence: CASSLVERQETQYF.

This clonotype was recorded many times. The CDR3 region is CASSYGPTYNEQFF. The CDR3 DNA follows: TGTGCCAGCAGCTACGGGCCCACCTACAATGAGCAGTTCTTC. This chain connects TRBV7-2 to TRBJ2-1; D gene unclear. Germline CDR1 and CDR2: SGHTA and FQGNSA. V lost 4 bases and J 2 bases, leaving 9 bases between the germline ends. CDR3 length: 14 residues.

The rearrangement joins TRBV28 to TRBJ1-6; D unresolved. The CDR3 consists of 16 residues. Between the trimmed V and J ends, which lost 6 bases and 6 bases, there was a span of 18 bases. Per germline, CDR1 MDHEN and CDR2 SYDVKM. The DNA for the CDR3 is TGTGCCAGCAGCGGACGGAGACCGGGGATTAATTCACCCCTCCACTTT. It translates to CASSGRRPGINSPLHF.

J is TRBJ2-1 and V is TRBV12-3 or TRBV12-4, with D perhaps matching TRBD1 or TRBD2 (7 bases each). CDR3 size: 16 residues. V was pared by 3 bases and J by 0 bases, with 12 bases between. The CDR3 nucleotides are TGTGCCAGCAGTTTCAGGGGGGGGCCCTCCTACAATGAGCAGTTCTTC. It yields the protein CASSFRGGPSYNEQFF.

The table lists this clonotype with a few counts. The chain recombines TRBV7-2 with TRBJ2-7; D is unresolved. The CDR3 has 14 amino acids. Between the trimmed V and J ends, which lost 5 bases and 0 bases, there was a span of 11 bases. Germline CDR1 is SGHTA and CDR2 is FQGNSA. The CDR3 reads CASSLRVDSYEQYF. As DNA, the CDR3 is TGTGCCAGCAGCCTACGGGTTGACTCCTACGAGCAGTACTTC.

In this sample, this clonotype turned up a few times. The rearrangement joins TRBV7-2 to TRBJ2-5, with 9 bases aligning to TRBD2. Trimming cost V 4 bases and J 7 bases; bases outside gene matches: 10. This CDR3 is 15 amino acids long. Germline lookup yields CDR1 SGHTA and CDR2 FQGNSA. The CDR3 protein is CASSSFAGGPGTQYF. In DNA form, the CDR3 reads TGTGCCAGCAGCTCCTTCGCGGGAGGGCCGGGGACCCAGTACTTC.

The V call is TRBV5-5, the J call TRBJ2-5; D unclear. In germline, CDR1 is SGHKS, CDR2 YYEKEE (reference sequence). This CDR3 has 12 amino acids. With 2 bases removed from V and 3 bases from J, the gap between germline ends came to 5 bases. The CDR3 nucleotides read TGTGCCAGCAGCTTCCATAAAGAGACCCAGTACTTC. It is translated as CASSFHKETQYF.

The V and J genes are TRBV27 and TRBJ2-7; D gene ambiguous. The CDR3 consists of 16 residues. With 0 bases removed from V and 2 bases from J, the gap between germline ends came to 14 bases. CDR1 MNHEY and CDR2 SMNVEV come from the germline V gene (reference sequence). CDR3 loop: CASSLSVYPTTYEQYF. The DNA for the CDR3 is TGTGCCAGCAGTTTATCGGTATACCCCACTACCTACGAGCAGTACTTC.